In this sample, the clone carrying this TCR beta chain turned up once. As yet, its antigen is unknown. These data come from a study of shared clonotypes between healthy human individuals. Study-wide context: Per donor, CD8 memory used one plate, CD8 naive used two, CD4 memory used three and CD4 naive used three. Study observations and caveats: Generation probabilities of non-shared clonotypes were lower (relative to those shared by all four donors). Clonotype sharing among the donors was expected to vary with sequencing depth.

Germline V CDR1 and CDR2: SGHRS, YFSETQ. The CDR3 sequence is 15 residues long. Trimming left V 4 bases short and J 5 bases short, with 18 bases between. Investigators divided CD4+ cells into CD45RA+ naive and CD45RA-negative memory subsets. Assay used: immunoSEQ multiplex PCR; TCRdb lists only in-frame clones, some missing. The top ten clones hold around 0.13% of a sample with under 2,500,000 clones, around 95% of them seen once. V usage is TRBV5-1 and J usage is TRBJ1-1; D is uncertain. The specimen was naive CD4+ T cells sorted from blood. Indicated subset: CD45RA+ positively selected. The receptor comes from a man between 18 and 35 years old in good health. DNA for the CDR3: TGCGCCAGCAGCCCTACCACTCTAGGTCAGACTGAAGCTTTCTTT. Its protein is CASSPTTLGQTEAFF.